The source of this T cell receptor beta chain is a study of T-cell memory formation after mild COVID-19. In regard to this clonotype: The target antigen is unknown.

Whole-study results and caveats: In pre-infection memory, a portion of responding clones appeared, which suggested that cross-reactive memory joined. Contracting CD4+ clones were located mainly in CM and EM, and CD8+ clones in EMRA.

With constant-segment primers, 5'RACE yielded cDNA libraries of TCR alpha and TCR beta that carried sample barcodes and UMIs. TCRdb re-called the 5' RACE reads through MiXCR, storing one row per CDR3 protein. The sample lists a few hundred thousand distinct CDR3 sequences, roughly 8% occurring once. The CDR3 loop spans 13 amino acids. Trimming cost V 7 bases and J 3 bases, with 9 bases left between them. Per germline, CDR1 MNHEY and CDR2 SMNVEV (reference sequence). The material sequenced was PBMCs or a T cell subset sorted from them (not recorded which). The clonotype was recovered from a man aged 18 to 30 who had mild COVID-19 (a few samples of this study predate the infection). Cell type and time point are not known. The chain employs TRBV27 and TRBJ2-2; no clear D gene. The CDR3 loop reads CASKDPYTGELFF. In DNA form, the CDR3 reads TGTGCCAGCAAGGACCCCTACACCGGGGAGCTGTTTTTT.